One and the same sample provided the 27 T cell receptor beta chains below, sequenced in a study of OX40 agonist ivuxolimab in advanced cancers. Here immunoSEQ multiplex PCR was the method, and the copy in TCRdb shows in-frame clones only, minus some. Of tens of thousands of clones in the sample, about 85% were seen once. The specimen comprised CD4+ or CD8+ T cells sorted from blood, sampled in a trial of the OX40 agonist ivuxolimab. All receptors derive from an adult with an advanced solid tumor such as melanoma, head and neck, liver or kidney cancer.

In nucleotides, the CDR3 is TGTGCCACCTTGCCCGCGAACCCCGGGAGCTCCTATAATTCACCCCTCCACTTT. Protein sequence: CATLPANPGSSYNSPLHF. This chain joins TRBV28 and TRBJ1-6; D remains unclear. The germline V gene encodes CDR1 MDHEN and CDR2 SYDVKM. V lost 10 bases and J 0 bases, leaving 22 bases between the germline ends. The CDR3 runs to 18 residues.

The chain carries TRBV5-1 and TRBJ2-3; D uncertain. V was pared by 0 bases and J by 14 bases, with 10 bases between. The CDR3 contains 11 residues. Germline lookup yields CDR1 SGHRS and CDR2 YFSETQ. The CDR3 spells CASSLDLSWYF. The CDR3 DNA follows: TGCGCCAGCAGCTTGGATCTAAGTTGGTATTTT.

The V and J genes are TRBV19 and TRBJ1-2, with D uncertain. CDR3 length: 15 residues. The V and J ends lost 2 bases and 3 bases respectively, with 13 bases between them. CDR1 and CDR2 (germline): LNHDA, SQIVND (reference sequence). The CDR3 nucleotides are TGTGCCAGTAGTATATCCGGTGCCAATTACTATGGCTACACCTTC. This translates into CASSISGANYYGYTF. Using reference TRBV19 and TRBJ1-2 for the parts outside the CDR3, the full variable domain is DGGITQSPKYLFRKEGQNVTLSCEQNLNHDAMYWYRQDPGQGLRLIYYSQIVNDFQKGDIAEGYSVSREKKESFPLTVTSAQKNPTAFYLCASSISGANYYGYTFGSGTRLTVV.

The rearrangement links TRBV14 to TRBJ1-1; 7 bases are a match to TRBD1. The CDR3 has 13 amino acids. Germline assignment: CDR1 SGHDN and CDR2 FVKESK. V was pared by 5 bases and J by 2 bases, with 2 bases of the junction left unmatched. CDR3 amino acids: CASSDRVNTEAFF. In DNA, the CDR3 is TGTGCCAGCAGCGACAGGGTTAACACTGAAGCTTTCTTT.

The chain is built from TRBV7-3 and TRBJ2-1; D is unclear. The CDR3 covers 13 residues. Between the trimmed V and J ends, which lost 1 base and 8 bases, there was a span of 9 bases. Germline CDR1 and CDR2: SGHTA and FQGTGA. The CDR3 DNA is TGTGCCAGCAGCTTAATTATGGACGATGAGCAGTTCTTC. It codes for CASSLIMDDEQFF.

In this sample, this clone turned up a few times. V usage is TRBV7-2 and J usage is TRBJ1-2; D gene ambiguous. The ends were cut back, 5 bases at V and 2 bases at J, with 15 bases in the middle. Germline values: CDR1 SGHTA, CDR2 FQGNSA. The CDR3 is 15 amino acids. The CDR3 protein is CASSPRASANYGYTF. DNA for the CDR3: TGTGCCAGCAGCCCCCGAGCCTCAGCAAACTATGGCTACACCTTC.

V usage is TRBV11-1 and J usage is TRBJ2-1; 8 nucleotides align to TRBD2. After removal of 5 bases from V and 6 bases from J, the junction contained 9 bases not matched to a gene. Germline V gene sequence: CDR1 SGHAT, CDR2 FQDESV (reference sequence). The CDR3 is made up of 15 amino acids. The DNA of the CDR3 is TGTGCCAGCAGCCTCCGGGAGGGCCGGGGCAATGAGCAGTTCTTC. It codes for CASSLREGRGNEQFF.

This chain uses TRBV6-5 with TRBJ2-7; D remains unclear. V lost 0 bases and J 3 bases, leaving 9 bases between the germline ends. The CDR3 sequence is 14 residues long. Germline V gene data show CDR1 as MNHEY and CDR2 as SVGAGI. The CDR3 DNA reads as TGTGCCAGCAGTTACTCGTTGAAGGGCTACGAGCAGTACTTC. Its translation is CASSYSLKGYEQYF.

This rearrangement joins TRBV10-2 to TRBJ1-2; 7 positions match TRBD1. J gave up 2 bases and V 6 bases, and 6 bases lay outside the gene matches. The germline gives CDR1 WSHSY, CDR2 SAAADI. This CDR3 contains 14 residues. The CDR3 loop is CASSDRVPNYGYTF. The CDR3, as DNA: TGCGCCAGCAGCGACAGGGTTCCGAACTATGGCTACACCTTC.

The gene calls are TRBV7-8 and TRBJ2-7, with 10 bases identical to TRBD1. The CDR3 loop spans 14 amino acids. The J segment lost 6 bases and the V segment lost 5 bases, leaving 7 bases of the junction unmatched. Germline-derived CDR1 and CDR2 are SGHVS and FQNEAQ. CDR3 residues: CASSPGQGIGEQYV. As DNA, the CDR3 is TGTGCCAGCAGCCCGGGACAGGGGATCGGCGAGCAGTACGTC.

The V and J genes are TRBV28 and TRBJ1-2, with unresolved D. V lost 3 bases and J 6 bases, leaving 5 bases between the germline ends. Germline lookup yields CDR1 MDHEN and CDR2 SYDVKM. This CDR3 has 11 residues. As DNA, the CDR3 is TGTGCCAGCAGTTTTACGCATGGCTACACCTTC. This codes for CASSFTHGYTF.

This chain's CDR3 is CASSLSGRFNQPQHF. The CDR3 region has the DNA TGTGCCAGCAGTTTATCGGGTCGGTTTAATCAGCCCCAGCATTTT. V usage is TRBV27 and J usage is TRBJ1-5; D is unresolved. Trimming stripped 0 bases from V and 4 bases from J, with 10 bases between. Germline V gene data show CDR1 as MNHEY and CDR2 as SMNVEV (reference sequence). There are 15 residues in the CDR3.

The chain has TRBV28 and TRBJ2-7; TRBD1 matches at 9 bases. This CDR3 spans 16 amino acids. Germline-derived CDR1 and CDR2 are MDHEN and SYDVKM. V was pared by 5 bases and J by 6 bases, with 14 bases of the junction left unmatched. The CDR3 coding sequence is TGTGCCAGCAGTACCCCAAGGGGACAGGGTTCCCCCGAGCAGTACGTC. Translated: CASSTPRGQGSPEQYV.

The chain couples TRBV13 to TRBJ2-7, with D tentatively TRBD1 (6 bases). Trimming cost V 2 bases and J 4 bases, with 9 bases left between them. Germline V gene sequence: CDR1 PRHDT, CDR2 FYEKMQ (reference sequence). CDR3 size: 13 residues. CDR3 sequence reads: CASSLKQGYEQYF. The CDR3 DNA follows: TGTGCCAGCAGCTTAAAGCAGGGGTACGAGCAGTACTTC.

This clone has just one count. In the same sample, other DNA sequences code for this CDR3. The V and J genes are TRBV7-2 and TRBJ1-1; D remains unclear. The CDR3 sequence is 13 residues long. The germline V gene encodes CDR1 SGHTA and CDR2 FQGNSA. Trimming shortened V by 1 base and J by 2 bases, and 5 bases separated the two germline ends. CDR3 coding DNA: TGTGCCAGCAGCTTAGTAGGTAACACTGAAGCTTTCTTT. Its protein is CASSLVGNTEAFF.

This sequence joins TRBV14 and TRBJ2-5; D gene ambiguous. V was cut by 4 bases and J by 1 base, with 13 bases left in between. Germline CDR1 reads SGHDN; CDR2 reads FVKESK. This CDR3 contains 15 residues. In nucleotides, the CDR3 is TGTGCCAGCAGCCGAAGTCGGATAGTCCAAGAGACCCAGTACTTC. Residues: CASSRSRIVQETQYF.

This clone was detected only once. This rearrangement joins TRBV18 to TRBJ2-2; D uncertain. CDR1 is KGHSH, CDR2 LQKENI, per germline. There are 12 residues in the CDR3. With 3 bases removed from V and 9 bases from J, the gap between germline ends came to 8 bases. The CDR3: CASSPLAWELFF. CDR3 DNA: TGTGCCAGCTCACCTTTGGCTTGGGAGCTGTTTTTT.

The chain has TRBV6-1 and TRBJ2-7; D unresolved. Trimming took 0 bases from V and 3 from J, leaving 12 bases between them. CDR3 size: 15 residues. CDR1 and CDR2 (germline): MNHNS, SASEGT. The CDR3 nucleotides are TGTGCCAGCAGTGAAGCGCTTAACACTGACTACGAGCAGTACGTC. It encodes CASSEALNTDYEQYV.

This chain joins TRBV29-1 and TRBJ1-1; maybe TRBD1 (6 bases). V was pared by 7 bases and J by 4 bases, with 13 bases between. Per germline, CDR1 SQVTM and CDR2 ANQGSEA. The CDR3 loop spans 12 amino acids. The CDR3 loop is CSARGIGTEAFF. CDR3 nucleotides: TGCAGCGCGAGGGGGATCGGCACTGAAGCTTTCTTT.

This clone was counted a few times. This chain links TRBV11-3 with TRBJ2-2; no firm D call. Germline CDR1 reads SGHNT; CDR2 reads YENEEA. V was trimmed by 5 bases and J by 5 bases, leaving 9 bases between them. The CDR3 length is 13 residues. The chain's CDR3 is CASSPTLTGELFF. The CDR3, as DNA: TGTGCCAGCAGCCCGACCCTAACCGGGGAGCTGTTTTTT.

The rearrangement links TRBV9 to TRBJ1-2, with unresolved D. Looked up from germline, CDR1 is SGDLS and CDR2 is YYNGEE. CDR3 length: 16 residues. V was trimmed by 3 bases and J by 2 bases, leaving 17 bases between them. Here the CDR3 DNA reads TGTGCCAGCAGCGCCCAATCCTGGTTTCCGAACTATGGCTACACCTTC. Protein product: CASSAQSWFPNYGYTF.

The V gene is TRBV6-6, the J gene TRBJ1-3; D is uncertain. Trimming cost V 5 bases and J 11 bases, with 16 bases left between them. The CDR3 extends over 13 amino acids. Germline CDR1 reads MNHNY; CDR2 reads SVGAGI (reference sequence). CDR3 DNA: TGTGCCAGCAGTACTGGGCCCGTAGCCCCCATATATTTT. Translating it yields CASSTGPVAPIYF.

This clone showed up just a few times. The CDR3 protein is CASSLLAGVTYNEQFF. In DNA form, the CDR3 reads TGTGCCAGCAGCTTACTAGCGGGGGTTACCTACAATGAGCAGTTCTTC. The chain couples TRBV11-2 to TRBJ2-1; 10 positions agree with TRBD2. Germline CDR1 SGHAT, CDR2 FQNNGV. The trim removed 2 bases at V and 2 bases at J, leaving 3 bases unmatched. The CDR3 is 16 residues long.

This chain joins TRBV19 and TRBJ2-4, with 11 positions matching TRBD2. This CDR3 comprises 17 residues. V was pared by 4 bases and J by 2 bases, with 7 bases of the junction left unmatched. The V gene's germline CDR1 is LNHDA and CDR2 SQIVND (reference sequence). The CDR3 reads CASSTQGTSGPKNIQYF. The CDR3 DNA sequence: TGTGCCAGTAGTACCCAAGGGACTAGCGGACCCAAAAACATTCAGTACTTC.

The J gene is TRBJ1-5, the V gene TRBV30; the D is unclear. CDR3 length: 13 amino acids. Per germline, CDR1 GTSNPN and CDR2 SVGIG (reference sequence). Trimming took 8 bases from V and 3 from J, leaving 14 bases between them. CDR3 sequence (DNA): TGTGCCCGTGGCGGTGATAACAATCAGCCCCAGCATTTT. Its protein is CARGGDNNQPQHF.

V usage is TRBV7-9 and J usage is TRBJ1-5; D uncertain. The CDR3 loop spans 12 amino acids. Trimming removed 8 bases at V and 2 bases at J, with 7 bases between. Looked up from germline, CDR1 is SEHNR and CDR2 is FQNEAQ (reference sequence). The CDR3 spells CASETGNQPQHF. Written as DNA, the CDR3 is TGTGCCAGCGAAACAGGCAATCAGCCCCAGCATTTT.

The chain joins TRBV10-3 to TRBJ1-5; a weak D match, TRBD1 (5 bases). Germline lookup yields CDR1 ENHRY and CDR2 SYGVKD. Trimming cost V 10 bases and J 3 bases, with 16 bases left between them. This CDR3 has 14 amino acids. The CDR3 region has the DNA TGTGCCACCGGCAAGGAAGGGGTCAATCAGCCCCAGCATTTT. It specifies CATGKEGVNQPQHF.